This T cell receptor beta chain was captured by sequencing in a study of blood T cell repertoires in COVID-19. Background on the study: Samples came from the United States, Italy and Spain, spanning acute and convalescent COVID-19. T cells, B-cell-depleted T cells, or PBMCs supplied cDNA or gDNA.

Per the original methods: Estimation of nucleated cell counts relied on the amplification of reference gene primers. Generated by immunoSEQ multiplex PCR, the TCRdb table keeps only in-frame clones and is missing some. The DNA was the basis for D and trimming; V, J and clone size are from that table. The data hold around 110,000 clones, with roughly 79% observed a single time. Sequencing input: peripheral blood. This clonotype was sampled from a man between 65 and 85 years old with active or convalescent COVID-19.

In DNA, the CDR3 is TGTGCCAGCAGCAATCATGAGTTCTTC. Translation gives CASSNHEFF. V usage is TRBV21-1 and J usage is TRBJ2-1; TRBD1 was called by the table and not checked on the DNA. TRBV21-1 represents a pseudogene. The CDR3 covers 9 residues.